These T cell receptor beta chains were read from a single sample in a study of blood T cell repertoires in COVID-19. Measured with immunoSEQ multiplex PCR; TCRdb has only the in-frame clones, and not every one. The sample lists 210,000 or so clones; over 80% were seen once. The specimen was peripheral blood. The receptors originated from a woman in her 30s with COVID-19, enrolled during active disease. Each CDR3 is given with its conserved first and last residue. The order of the fields is J gene, clone size, V gene, D gene, CDR3 DNA, CDR3 protein. The D gene is left open where the match is weak. A row's size may be missing; if present it is once, few, many or a size class.

TRBJ2-1,once,TRBV19,TRBD2,TGTGCCAGTACGGGACTAGCGGGAAACAATGAGCAGTTCTTC,CASTGLAGNNEQFF
TRBJ2-1,-,TRBV5-1,TRBD1,TGCGCCAGCAGCCACAACAACCGGGACAGGAGGATCAATGAGCAGTTCTTC,CASSHNNRDRRINEQFF
TRBJ1-2,-,TRBV11-2,-,TGTGCCAGCAGCTTAGATCTGACAGCTTCCGTCTCTGGCTACACCTTC,CASSLDLTASVSGYTF
TRBJ2-7,-,TRBV14,-,TGTGCCAGCAGCCAAGATAACAGCTACGAGCAGTACTTC,CASSQDNSYEQYF
TRBJ1-5,-,TRBV6-6,-,TGTGCCAGCAGTTACGGACAGCTAAATCAGCCCCAGCATTTT,CASSYGQLNQPQHF
TRBJ1-3,few,TRBV5-4,-,TGTGCCAGCAGCTTGCGCGGGGGCTCTGGAAACACCATATATTTT,CASSLRGGSGNTIYF
TRBJ2-7,-,TRBV10-3,-,TGTGCCATCAGTACCACCCTAGGAGGTTACGAGCAGTACTTC,CAISTTLGGYEQYF
TRBJ1-3,once,TRBV12-5,-,TGTGCTAGTGGTTCTCGGACAGCCCGGAACACCATATATTTT,CASGSRTARNTIYF
TRBJ1-2,-,TRBV25-1,TRBD1,TGTGCCAGCAGTGCCCGGACAGGGGCTTCCTATGGCTACACCTTC,CASSARTGASYGYTF
TRBJ1-5,-,TRBV6-5,-,TGTGCCAGCACCCTAGTTCAGCCCCAGCATTTT,CASTLVQPQHF
TRBJ2-1,-,TRBV11-2,-,TGTGCCAGCAGCTTATTACGGACTGAAAATGAGCAGTTCTTC,CASSLLRTENEQFF
TRBJ2-2,-,TRBV6-4,-,TGTGCCAGCAGCCCTCGGGACACCGGGGAGCTGTTTTTT,CASSPRDTGELFF
TRBJ2-5,-,TRBV15,-,TGTGCCACCAGCAGAGATGGGGCAGAGACCCAGTACTTC,CATSRDGAETQYF
TRBJ2-7,-,TRBV6-2/TRBV6-3,TRBD2,TGTGCCAGCAGTACGGGACTAGCGGGAGCCTCCTACGAGCAGTACTTC,CASSTGLAGASYEQYF
TRBJ1-3,-,TRBV20-1,-,TGCAGTGCTAGTGTTTTGTCTCCGGGGGTCTCTGGAAACACCATATATTTT,CSASVLSPGVSGNTIYF
TRBJ2-7,few,TRBV2,-,TGTGCCAGCAGTGTCGACAGCTACGAGCAGTACTTC,CASSVDSYEQYF